This is a list of T cell receptor beta chains from one sample in a study of cytomegalovirus exposure and HLA in healthy donors. Libraries were prepared by immunoSEQ multiplex PCR; TCRdb keeps only in-frame clonotypes and omits some of them. This sample has approximately 200,000 clones, with approximately 80% found just once. The sample taken for sequencing was PBMCs. Receptor source: a girl aged 5-17 years in good health and CMV-seronegative. Each CDR3 is given with its conserved first and last residue. A D gene is named only where the DNA matches it firmly. Clone size is shown for a subset of rows, as once, few, many or a class of expanded clone.

j_call	v_call	clone_size	d_call	cdr3_aa	cdr3_nt
TRBJ2-5	TRBV7-2	NA	TRBD1	CASSPGQGETQYF	TGTGCCAGCAGCCCGGGACAGGGAGAGACCCAGTACTTC
TRBJ2-2	TRBV5-1	once	TRBD1	CASSVGQGTGELFF	TGCGCCAGCAGCGTAGGACAGGGGACCGGGGAGCTGTTTTTT
TRBJ2-7	TRBV15	NA	TRBD2	CATSREGEGYEQYF	TGTGCCACCAGCAGAGAGGGGGAGGGGTACGAGCAGTACTTC
TRBJ1-2	TRBV6-1	NA	NA	CASSEDSRWGYTF	TGTGCCAGCAGTGAAGACAGCCGCTGGGGCTACACCTTC
TRBJ2-5	TRBV4-3	NA	TRBD2	CASSLGLAEETQYF	TGCGCCAGCAGCCTGGGACTAGCAGAAGAGACCCAGTACTTC
TRBJ1-2	TRBV28	NA	NA	CASSDTTGRRPSSEGYGYTF	TGTGCCAGCAGTGACACCACGGGGAGGCGACCGTCCTCGGAGGGGTATGGCTACACCTTC
TRBJ1-5	TRBV11-2	NA	NA	CASSLDLDQPQHF	TGTGCCAGCAGCTTAGATCTCGATCAGCCCCAGCATTTT
TRBJ1-1	TRBV6-6	NA	NA	CASRSFHSSPSTEAFF	TGTGCCAGCAGATCTTTTCACAGTTCCCCTTCCACTGAAGCTTTCTTT
TRBJ2-4	TRBV28	NA	TRBD1	CASSLSGQGELEHIQYF	TGTGCCAGCAGTTTATCGGGACAGGGGGAGCTAGAGCACATTCAGTACTTC
TRBJ2-1	TRBV4-3	NA	NA	CASSQRGTAYNEQFF	TGCGCCAGCAGCCAGAGGGGGACGGCCTACAATGAGCAGTTCTTC
TRBJ2-2	TRBV5-1	NA	TRBD1	CASSFTGGAITGELFF	TGCGCCAGCAGCTTTACAGGGGGCGCGATCACCGGGGAGCTGTTTTTT
TRBJ1-6	TRBV6-5	NA	NA	CASSSSYSYNSPLHF	TGTGCCAGCAGTTCAAGCTACTCCTATAATTCACCCCTCCACTTT
TRBJ2-3	TRBV7-8	NA	NA	CASSFAAAGTTVHTQYF	TGTGCCAGCAGCTTCGCCGCGGCGGGAACCACGGTGCATACGCAGTATTTT
TRBJ1-1	TRBV7-9	NA	TRBD1	CASSSGLLRDSYMNTEAFF	TGTGCCAGCAGCTCGGGATTACTTAGGGACAGTTACATGAACACTGAAGCTTTCTTT
TRBJ1-3	TRBV7-8	NA	TRBD1	CASSLLLSGTGGNTIYF	TGTGCCAGCAGCTTATTACTTTCCGGGACAGGGGGAAACACCATATATTTT
TRBJ1-3	TRBV5-1	once	NA	CASSPPGGNTIYF	TGCGCCAGCAGCCCCCCGGGGGGAAACACCATATATTTT
TRBJ2-7	TRBV7-2	NA	NA	CASSPDSTSSYEQYF	TGTGCCAGCAGCCCCGACTCCACGAGCTCCTACGAGCAGTACTTC
TRBJ1-4	TRBV5-8	NA	NA	CASSKWIGAPRGGEKLFF	TGTGCCAGCAGCAAGTGGATAGGGGCGCCGAGGGGGGGTGAAAAACTGTTTTTT
TRBJ2-3	TRBV6-1	NA	NA	CASSVNDRTRTDTQYF	TGTGCCAGCAGTGTTAATGACAGGACTCGCACAGATACGCAGTATTTT
TRBJ2-5	TRBV29-1	NA	NA	CSVEKSGETQYF	TGCAGCGTTGAAAAGAGCGGGGAGACCCAGTACTTC
TRBJ1-3	TRBV13	NA	NA	CASSLGTGLTSSGNTIYF	TGTGCCAGCAGCTTAGGCACAGGGCTTACGAGCTCTGGAAACACCATATATTTT
TRBJ2-2	TRBV6-1	NA	NA	CASSFGAADTGELFF	TGTGCTAGCAGTTTTGGGGCAGCAGACACCGGGGAGCTGTTTTTT
TRBJ1-5	TRBV2	NA	NA	CASSERGIGQPQHF	TGTGCCAGCAGTGAGCGCGGAATCGGCCAGCCCCAGCATTTT
TRBJ1-1	TRBV5-1	NA	TRBD1	CASSFRGADTEAFF	TGCGCCAGCAGCTTCAGGGGGGCTGACACTGAAGCTTTCTTT